The next 24 T cell receptor beta chains were all read from a single sample in a study of cytomegalovirus exposure and HLA in healthy donors. The PCR employed 60 Vbeta primers together with 13 Jbeta primers. Produced via immunoSEQ multiplex PCR; TCRdb's table is partial and in-frame only. Seen here are some 150,000 clones, around 74% observed once, and the top ten hold about 2.7%. Sequencing used PBMCs. The receptor source for this set is a man between 18 and 35 years old in good health and CMV-seronegative.

V and J are TRBV7-3 and TRBJ2-2, with 13 bases aligning to TRBD2. The junction had 2 bases not matched to a gene; V was cut back by 5 bases and J by 8 bases. This CDR3 has 14 amino acids. The germline CDR1 and CDR2 sequences are SGHTA and FQGTGA. CDR3 nucleotides: TGTGCCAGCAGCCCGGGACTAGCGGGGGGGGAGCTGTTTTTT. Protein product: CASSPGLAGGELFF. The entire variable domain, with the rest obtained from reference TRBV7-3 and TRBJ2-2, is as follows: GAGVSQTPSNKVTEKGKYVELRCDPISGHTALYWYRQSLGQGPEFLIYFQGTGAADDSGLPNDRFFAVRPEGSVSTLKIQRTERGDSAVYLCASSPGLAGGELFFGEGSRLTVL.

Written as DNA, the CDR3 is TGTGCCAGCAGTTACGGACAGGGGGAAAGACATCCACCCCTCCACTTT. Translating gives CASSYGQGERHPPLHF. The J gene is TRBJ1-6, the V gene TRBV6-6; 10 nucleotides match TRBD1. Germline loops: CDR1 MNHNY, CDR2 SVGAGI (reference sequence). V shed 2 bases and J 11 bases; nucleotides not matched to a gene: 9. The length of the CDR3 is 16 residues.

This chain links TRBV7-9 with TRBJ1-5, with unresolved D. V was cut by 1 base and J by 3 bases, with 10 bases left in between. The CDR3 extends over 15 amino acids. Per the germline V gene, CDR1 is SEHNR and CDR2 is FQNEAQ (reference sequence). The CDR3 region is CASSLDGAYNQPQHF. The CDR3 DNA reads TGTGCCAGCAGCTTAGATGGAGCCTACAATCAGCCCCAGCATTTT.

The rearrangement links TRBV7-2 to TRBJ1-5; D uncertain. Trimming removed 5 bases at V and 5 bases at J, with 16 bases between. CDR3 length: 15 residues. Germline CDR1 and CDR2: SGHTA and FQGNSA. CDR3 residues: CASSAEAGGHQPQHF. The CDR3 bases are TGTGCCAGCAGCGCGGAGGCGGGAGGGCATCAGCCCCAGCATTTT.

This clone turned up a few times. The chain's CDR3 is CASSPEPQRGYTF. The CDR3 DNA is TGTGCCAGCAGCCCAGAACCGCAGCGCGGCTACACCTTC. This sequence joins TRBV5-8 and TRBJ1-2; D remains ambiguous. V was trimmed by 4 bases and J by 8 bases, leaving 15 bases between them. This CDR3 is 13 amino acids long. Germline values: CDR1 SGHTS, CDR2 YDEGEE.

V usage is TRBV4-2 and J usage is TRBJ1-1; tentative D call: TRBD1 (5 bases). The V gene lost 1 base and the J gene lost 10 bases, with 16 bases spanning the gap. There are 14 residues in the CDR3. Looked up from germline, CDR1 is LGHNA and CDR2 is YNFKEQ. CDR3 amino acids: CASSQGGHLWGAFF. The CDR3 nucleotides read TGTGCCAGCAGCCAAGGGGGCCATCTATGGGGAGCTTTCTTT.

The chain uses TRBV4-1 and TRBJ2-6; 8 nucleotides align to TRBD1. After removal of 4 bases from V and 5 bases from J, the junction contained 10 bases not matched to a gene. This CDR3 has 17 residues. Germline V lookup: CDR1 MGHRA, CDR2 YSYEKL. This chain's CDR3 is CASSLAGTGEWANVLTF. CDR3 DNA: TGCGCCAGCAGCCTGGCCGGGACAGGTGAATGGGCCAACGTCCTGACTTTC.

The V gene is TRBV6-1, the J gene TRBJ1-4; D not certain. Germline CDR1 is MNHNS and CDR2 is SASEGT. V dropped 5 bases and J dropped 8 bases, with 12 bases sitting between them. This CDR3 comprises 13 residues. CDR3 coding DNA: TGTGCCAGCAGTCCCCGGGAGGTCGAAAAACTGTTTTTT. It encodes CASSPREVEKLFF.

The chain recombines TRBV2 with TRBJ2-5; a possible D gene is TRBD2 (5 bases). The J call may be in error: the DNA end matches TRBJ2-7 better. The CDR3 has 15 amino acids. Germline CDR1 is SNHLY and CDR2 is FYNNEI. The CDR3 DNA follows: TGTGCCAGCAGTGAAAGCGGTCCGAACGTCCACGAGCAGTACTTC. Translated, it gives CASSESGPNVHEQYF.

This clone has just one count. V usage is TRBV7-2 and J usage is TRBJ2-1; 7 bases are a match to TRBD2. Germline V gene lookup returns CDR1 SGHTA and CDR2 FQGNSA. With 7 bases clipped from V and 0 bases from J, the junction kept 0 bases outside the gene matches. The CDR3 extends over 13 amino acids. The DNA for the CDR3 is TGTGCCAGCACGGGGGGCTCCTACAATGAGCAGTTCTTC. Its protein product is CASTGGSYNEQFF.

DNA for the CDR3: TGTGCCAGCAGCGTACAGGGCCATGAGCAGTTCTTC. Protein product: CASSVQGHEQFF. This rearrangement joins TRBV11-3 to TRBJ2-1, with a tentative D call TRBD1 (6 bases). CDR3 length: 12 residues. V gave up 5 bases and J gave up 8 bases, with 10 bases separating them. The germline CDR1 and CDR2 sequences are SGHNT and YENEEA.

The chain joins TRBV2 to TRBJ2-3; no definite D call. CDR3 length: 14 amino acids. The ends were cut back, 6 bases at V and 0 bases at J, with 10 bases in the middle. The germline CDR1 and CDR2 sequences are SNHLY and FYNNEI. The CDR3 protein is CASRPGWSTDTQYF. The CDR3 bases are TGTGCCAGCAGACCCGGGTGGAGCACAGATACGCAGTATTTT.

The V call is TRBV5-1, the J call TRBJ2-7; 9 bases agree with TRBD1. Trimming removed 4 bases from V and 5 bases from J; junction bases left unmatched: 13. The CDR3 spans 16 residues. Germline V gene sequence: CDR1 SGHRS, CDR2 YFSETQ. The CDR3 spells CASSPTEDRGLDEQYV. CDR3 bases: TGCGCCAGCAGCCCTACCGAGGACAGGGGATTGGACGAGCAGTACGTC.

CDR3 sequence (DNA): TGCAGCGTGTCGGGTACAGGCACTGAAGCTTTCTTT. Its translation is CSVSGTGTEAFF. The chain is built from TRBV29-1 and TRBJ1-1; maybe TRBD1 (5 bases). The germline V gene has CDR1 SQVTM and CDR2 ANQGSEA. CDR3 length equals 12 residues. Trimming took off 6 bases at V and 4 bases at J, with 12 bases between the two ends.

This rearrangement joins TRBV27 to TRBJ2-1; 7 positions agree with TRBD2. With 6 bases clipped from V and 2 bases from J, the junction kept 19 bases outside the gene matches. Germline V gives CDR1 MNHEY, CDR2 SMNVEV (reference sequence). The CDR3 extends over 19 amino acids. The CDR3 DNA follows: TGTGCCAGCAGGGTATTCGGGGCTAGCGGTCCGTACACCTACAATGAGCAGTTCTTC. The encoded protein is CASRVFGASGPYTYNEQFF.

The sample holds a few counts of this clone. The V gene is TRBV27, the J gene TRBJ2-3; 8 bases align to TRBD1. The J segment lost 5 bases and the V segment lost 4 bases, leaving 14 bases of the junction unmatched. This CDR3 spans 17 amino acids. Germline V CDR1 and CDR2: MNHEY, SMNVEV (reference sequence). The CDR3 reads CASSSETGATRGDTQYF. The CDR3, as DNA: TGTGCCAGCAGTTCGGAGACAGGGGCAACCCGCGGAGATACGCAGTATTTT.

The J gene is TRBJ2-7, the V gene TRBV11-2, with 9 bases aligning to TRBD1. Germline lookup yields CDR1 SGHAT and CDR2 FQNNGV. The V segment lost 4 bases and the J segment 5 bases; nucleotides outside the gene matches: 9. CDR3 length equals 15 residues. CDR3 region: CASSSIRTGEDEQYF. The CDR3 nucleotides read TGTGCCAGCAGCTCCATACGGACAGGGGAGGACGAGCAGTACTTC.

This clone has a single count. This sequence joins TRBV6-6 and TRBJ1-6; the match to TRBD1 covers 7 bases. Germline loops: CDR1 MNHNY, CDR2 SVGAGI (reference sequence). CDR3 size: 16 residues. Unmatched junction bases numbered 10, after V lost 5 bases and J lost 6 bases. The CDR3 sequence: CASSAETGYINSPLHF. Written as DNA, the CDR3 is TGTGCCAGCAGTGCCGAGACAGGGTACATTAATTCACCCCTCCACTTT.

This chain links TRBV6-6 with TRBJ2-1; tentatively, D is TRBD2 (5 bases). Germline loops: CDR1 MNHNY, CDR2 SVGAGI (reference sequence). This CDR3 spans 14 amino acids. Trimming removed 7 bases at V and 0 bases at J, with 10 bases between. The CDR3 DNA is TGTGCCAGCAAGGACGGAGGCTCCTACAATGAGCAGTTCTTC. Translated, it gives CASKDGGSYNEQFF.

The genes are TRBV5-1 and TRBJ1-1; D might be TRBD1 (6 bases). Trimming pared 0 bases from V and 1 base from J, leaving 13 bases between. The CDR3 length is 16 residues. Per germline, CDR1 SGHRS and CDR2 YFSETQ. CDR3 sequence (DNA): TGCGCCAGCAGCTTGGTGTCCGGGGGGCCGAACACTGAAGCTTTCTTT. It translates to CASSLVSGGPNTEAFF.

The chain links TRBV4-3 to TRBJ1-5; D remains unclear. Trimming stripped 0 bases from V and 4 bases from J, with 7 bases between. CDR3 length: 14 amino acids. CDR1 LGHNA and CDR2 YSLEER come from the germline V gene. CDR3 loop: CASSQDSVNQPQHF. CDR3 in DNA: TGCGCCAGCAGCCAAGACAGTGTTAATCAGCCCCAGCATTTT.

This chain uses TRBV19 with TRBJ1-2; tentative D call: TRBD1 (6 bases). The CDR3 consists of 14 residues. The V gene's germline CDR1 is LNHDA and CDR2 SQIVND (reference sequence). V shed 9 bases and J shed 8 bases, with 22 bases lying between them. DNA of the CDR3: TGTGCCAGCACTCCCGAGGTACAGGGAAGAGGCTACACCTTC. It encodes CASTPEVQGRGYTF.

The chain is built from TRBV7-6 and TRBJ2-7, with a tentative D call TRBD2 (5 bases). This CDR3 is built from 14 residues. Germline loops: CDR1 SGHVS, CDR2 FNYEAQ. V was pared by 5 bases and J by 0 bases, with 11 bases between. CDR3 coding DNA: TGTGCCAGCAGCGAGAGGGCGAGCTCCTACGAGCAGTACGTC. Its translation: CASSERASSYEQYV.

The J gene is TRBJ1-2, the V gene TRBV5-4, with 9 bases that match TRBD1. The CDR3 length is 15 residues. V lost 6 bases to trimming and J lost 8 bases; unmatched junction nucleotides: 14. The germline CDR1 and CDR2 sequences are SGHNT and YYREEE (reference sequence). The CDR3 coding sequence is TGTGCCAGCACCCACTCCGGGACAGGGTTGGAGGGCTACACCTTC. It is translated as CASTHSGTGLEGYTF.